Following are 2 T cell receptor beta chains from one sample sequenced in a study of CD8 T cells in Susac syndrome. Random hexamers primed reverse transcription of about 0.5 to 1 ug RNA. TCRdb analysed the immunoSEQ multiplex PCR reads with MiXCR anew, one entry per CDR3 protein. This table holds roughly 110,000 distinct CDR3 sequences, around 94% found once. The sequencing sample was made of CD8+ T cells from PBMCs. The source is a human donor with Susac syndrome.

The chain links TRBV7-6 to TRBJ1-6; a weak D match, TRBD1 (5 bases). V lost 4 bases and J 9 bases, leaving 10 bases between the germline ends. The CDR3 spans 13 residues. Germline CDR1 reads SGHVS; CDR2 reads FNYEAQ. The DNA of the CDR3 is TGTGCCAGCAGCTCCCCCGGGGGTTCACCCCTCCACTTT. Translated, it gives CASSSPGGSPLHF.

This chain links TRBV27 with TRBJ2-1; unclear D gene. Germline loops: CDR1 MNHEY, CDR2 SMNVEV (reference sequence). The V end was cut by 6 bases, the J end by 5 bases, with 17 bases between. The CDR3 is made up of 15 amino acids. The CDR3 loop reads CASSPGFTGHNEQFF. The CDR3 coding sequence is TGTGCCAGCAGCCCCGGGTTTACGGGCCACAATGAGCAGTTCTTC.